The T cell receptor (beta chain) described here comes from a study of T cell responses to AZD1222 COVID-19 vaccine. Findings of the study overall: Spike-specific TCR depth and breadth grew after two AZD1222 doses. The donor group comprised mostly white British people and more females; the analysis possibly underestimated clonal diversity. The span of vaccine-associated CD4 TCRs extended across spike, with dominance at 160-218 and 743-854.

Here immunoSEQ multiplex PCR was the method, and the copy in TCRdb shows in-frame clones only, minus some. Seen here are roughly 100,000 clones, roughly 80% observed once, and the top ten hold approximately 15%. The CDR3 has 15 residues. The V gene end was trimmed by 3 bases and the J gene end by 8 bases; junction bases not matched to a gene: 9. Per germline, CDR1 LGHNA and CDR2 YSLEER. With regard to this clone: What it binds is unknown.

This chain links TRBV4-3 with TRBJ1-2; 10 bases fit TRBD1. The sequences come from peripheral blood, collected on day 0 of AZD1222 vaccination. The TCR originated in an adult in good health. The CDR3 loop is CASSQEGDRGKGYTF. The CDR3 coding sequence is TGCGCCAGCAGCCAGGAAGGGGACAGGGGAAAAGGCTACACCTTC.